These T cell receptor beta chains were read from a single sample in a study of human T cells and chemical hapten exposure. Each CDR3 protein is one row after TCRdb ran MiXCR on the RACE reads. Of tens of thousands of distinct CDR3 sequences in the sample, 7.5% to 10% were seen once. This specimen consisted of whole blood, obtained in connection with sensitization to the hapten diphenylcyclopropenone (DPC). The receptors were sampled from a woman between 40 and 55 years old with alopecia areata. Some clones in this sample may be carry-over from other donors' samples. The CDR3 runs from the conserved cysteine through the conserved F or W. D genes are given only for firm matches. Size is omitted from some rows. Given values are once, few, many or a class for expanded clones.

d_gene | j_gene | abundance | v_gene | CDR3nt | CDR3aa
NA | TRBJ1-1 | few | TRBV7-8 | TGTGCCAGCAGCTTCGGAGACACTGAAGCTTTCTTT | CASSFGDTEAFF
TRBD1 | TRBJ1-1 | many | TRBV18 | TGTGCCAGCTCACCACCTTCAGGGGGTAACACTGAAGCTTTCTTT | CASSPPSGGNTEAFF
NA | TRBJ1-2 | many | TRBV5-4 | TGTGCCAGCAGCTTGCCGGGGGCGGGCTATGGCTACACCTTC | CASSLPGAGYGYTF
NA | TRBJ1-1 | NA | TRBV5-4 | TGTGTCAGCAGCTACGGACAGCACACTGAAGCTTTCTTT | CVSSYGQHTEAFF
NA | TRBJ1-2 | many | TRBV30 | TGTGCCTGGAGTGTCCCGGGCAGGTCTAGCTATGGCTACACCTTC | CAWSVPGRSSYGYTF
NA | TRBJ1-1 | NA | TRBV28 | TGTGCCAGCAGCCCCCGGGACACCCTTGAAGCTTTCTTT | CASSPRDTLEAFF
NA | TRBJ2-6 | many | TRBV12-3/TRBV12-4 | TGTGCCAGCAGTTTAGCCCCCCGAGGACTGGAGGGAGCTGGGGCCAACGTCCTGACTTTC | CASSLAPRGLEGAGANVLTF
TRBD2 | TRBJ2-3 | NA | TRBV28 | TGTGCCAGCCTCCGGGGGGGGACAGATACGCAGTATTTT | CASLRGGTDTQYF
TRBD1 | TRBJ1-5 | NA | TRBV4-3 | TGCGCCAGCAGCCAGGACAGGGGACAGCCCCAGCATTTT | CASSQDRGQPQHF
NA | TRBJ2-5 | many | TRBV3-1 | TGTGCCAGCAGCCCTCTGGGGGAGACCCAGTACTTC | CASSPLGETQYF
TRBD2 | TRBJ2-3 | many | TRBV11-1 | TGTGCCAGCAGCCCCCGGGAGGCGACAGATACGCAGTATTTT | CASSPREATDTQYF
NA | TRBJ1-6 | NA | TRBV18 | TGTGCCAGCTCACCAATGGGCCAGAGCTCCTATAATTCACCCCTCCACTTT | CASSPMGQSSYNSPLHF
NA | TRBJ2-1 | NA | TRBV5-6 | TGTGCCAGCAGCTACGGAGCCGTCAATGAGCAGTTCTTC | CASSYGAVNEQFF
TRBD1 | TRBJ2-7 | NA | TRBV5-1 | TGCGCCAGCAAGATACAGGGGGGTTTATCCTACGAGCAGTACTTC | CASKIQGGLSYEQYF
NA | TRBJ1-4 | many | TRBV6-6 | TGTGCCAGCAGTGTCGACAGTGAAAAACTGTTTTTT | CASSVDSEKLFF
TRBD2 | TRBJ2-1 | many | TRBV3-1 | TGTGCCAGCAGCCAGGGACTAGTGATCAATGAGCAGTTCTTC | CASSQGLVINEQFF
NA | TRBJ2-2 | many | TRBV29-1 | TGCAGCGTTGAATTTGGTGGGAACCCCGGGGAGCTGTTTTTT | CSVEFGGNPGELFF
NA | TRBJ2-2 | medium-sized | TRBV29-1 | TGCAGCGTTGATCGGAACACCGGGGAGCTGTTTTTT | CSVDRNTGELFF
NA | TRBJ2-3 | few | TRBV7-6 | TGTGCCAGCAGCCCCACCTCCCGAACGCAGTATTTT | CASSPTSRTQYF
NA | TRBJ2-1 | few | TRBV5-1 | TGCGCCAGCAGCTTGGGGCGGGGCCCCCCTCCCGATGAGCAGTTCTTC | CASSLGRGPPPDEQFF
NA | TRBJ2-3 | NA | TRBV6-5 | TGTGCCAGCAGTCGAGACCTAGGGCGTGTGGATACGCAGTATTTT | CASSRDLGRVDTQYF
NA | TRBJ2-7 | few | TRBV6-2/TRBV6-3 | TGTGCCAGCAGTGTGACTTCCTACGAGCAGTACTTC | CASSVTSYEQYF
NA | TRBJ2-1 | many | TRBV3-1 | TGTGCCAGCAGCCAGGTGAGCAATGAGCAGTTCTTC | CASSQVSNEQFF
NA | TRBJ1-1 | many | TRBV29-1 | TGCAGCGTCTCGAAACCAACGGGACACCGGATAGCTTTCTTT | CSVSKPTGHRIAFF
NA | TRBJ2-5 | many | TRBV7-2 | TGTGCCAGCAGCCCCCGGGACTACCAAGAGACCCAGTACTTC | CASSPRDYQETQYF
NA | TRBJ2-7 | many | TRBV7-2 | TGTGCCAGCAGCCACAGGGAACCCTACGAGCAGTACTTC | CASSHREPYEQYF
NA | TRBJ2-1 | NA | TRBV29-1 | TGCAGCGTAGCTTGGCGGGGCTTGGAGAATGAGCAGTTCTTC | CSVAWRGLENEQFF
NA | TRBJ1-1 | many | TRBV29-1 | TGCAGCGGAAAAAGACATAACACTGAAGCTTTCTTT | CSGKRHNTEAFF
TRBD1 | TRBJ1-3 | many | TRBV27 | TGTGCCAGCAGTTCAGGACAGGATGGAAACACCATATATTTT | CASSSGQDGNTIYF
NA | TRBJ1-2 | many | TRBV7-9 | TGTGCCAGCAGCTTACTTTCGGTCAGGGAAGCTAACTATGGCTACACCTTC | CASSLLSVREANYGYTF
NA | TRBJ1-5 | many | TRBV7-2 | TGTGCCAGCAGCGTTCCAGGGGTAAATCAGCCCCAGCATTTT | CASSVPGVNQPQHF
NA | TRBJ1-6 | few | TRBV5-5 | TGTGCCAGCAGCTTGGAGGTAACCTCACCCCTCCACTTT | CASSLEVTSPLHF